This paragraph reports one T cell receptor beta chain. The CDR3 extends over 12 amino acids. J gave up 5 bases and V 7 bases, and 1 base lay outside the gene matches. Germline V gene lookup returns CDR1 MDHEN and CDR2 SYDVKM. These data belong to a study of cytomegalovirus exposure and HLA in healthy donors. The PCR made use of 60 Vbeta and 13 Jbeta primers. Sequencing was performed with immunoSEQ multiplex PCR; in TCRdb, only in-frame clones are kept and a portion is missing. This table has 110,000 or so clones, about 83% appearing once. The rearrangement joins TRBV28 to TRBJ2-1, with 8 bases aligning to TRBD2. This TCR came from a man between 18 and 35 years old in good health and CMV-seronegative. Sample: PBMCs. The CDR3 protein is CASKTSDNEQFF. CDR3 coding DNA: TGTGCCAGCAAGACTAGCGACAATGAGCAGTTCTTC.